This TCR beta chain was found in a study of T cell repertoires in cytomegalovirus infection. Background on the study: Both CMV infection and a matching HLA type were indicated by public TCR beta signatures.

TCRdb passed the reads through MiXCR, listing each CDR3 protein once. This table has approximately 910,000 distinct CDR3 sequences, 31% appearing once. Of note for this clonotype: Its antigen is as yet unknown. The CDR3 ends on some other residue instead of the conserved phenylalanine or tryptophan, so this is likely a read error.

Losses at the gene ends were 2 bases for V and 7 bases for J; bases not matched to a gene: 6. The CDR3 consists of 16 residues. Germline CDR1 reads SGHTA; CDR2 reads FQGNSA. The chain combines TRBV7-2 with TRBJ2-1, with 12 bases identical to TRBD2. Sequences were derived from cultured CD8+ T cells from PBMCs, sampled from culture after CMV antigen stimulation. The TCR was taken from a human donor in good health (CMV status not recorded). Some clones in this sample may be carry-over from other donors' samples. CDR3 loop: CASSLRLAGGPNEQFV. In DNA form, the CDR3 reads TGTGCCAGCAGCTTAAGGCTAGCGGGGGGGCCAAATGAGCAGTTCGTC.